Each of the 12 T cell receptor beta chains below was sequenced from the same sample in a study of CD8 T cells in Susac syndrome. An amount of RNA that ranged from roughly 0.45 to 1 ug was reverse transcribed with random hexamers. In TCRdb, the immunoSEQ multiplex PCR reads were re-called with MiXCR into one record per CDR3 protein. The sample includes 100,000 to 150,000 distinct CDR3 sequences, 75% to 90% of them seen just once. Material for sequencing was CD8+ T cells from PBMCs. All receptors come from a human donor with multiple sclerosis.

The chain combines TRBV27 with TRBJ1-1; maybe TRBD1 (5 bases). V was trimmed by 7 bases and J by 1 base, leaving 16 bases between them. Germline CDR1 MNHEY, CDR2 SMNVEV (reference sequence). This CDR3 has 15 residues. The CDR3 nucleotides read TGTGCCAGCAAGGTTTCAGGGTTCTGGAACACTGAAGCTTTCTTT. This encodes CASKVSGFWNTEAFF.

The V gene is TRBV10-3, the J gene TRBJ2-7; D may be TRBD2 (5 bases). Germline V gene sequence: CDR1 ENHRY, CDR2 SYGVKD. This CDR3 contains 11 residues. V was trimmed by 8 bases and J by 4 bases, leaving 9 bases between them. The CDR3 sequence: CAIGLGYEQYF. The CDR3 coding sequence is TGTGCCATCGGACTCGGATACGAGCAGTACTTC.

CDR3 amino acids: CASSPHPGTGGRGTEAFF. As DNA, the CDR3 is TGTGCCAGTAGTCCTCATCCCGGGACAGGGGGCAGGGGCACTGAAGCTTTCTTT. V usage is TRBV19 and J usage is TRBJ1-1; the match to TRBD1 covers 12 bases. Germline V CDR1 and CDR2: LNHDA, SQIVND (reference sequence). The CDR3 totals 18 residues. The ends lost 5 bases at V and 4 bases at J; junction bases unmatched: 14.

This clonotype has only one observation. This chain uses TRBV19 with TRBJ2-1; D is unresolved. The CDR3 has 15 amino acids. Trimming stripped 3 bases from V and 0 bases from J, with 9 bases between. CDR1 is LNHDA, CDR2 SQIVND, per germline (reference sequence). CDR3 DNA sequence: TGTGCCAGTAGTATGGCCAGTAGCTCCTACAATGAGCAGTTCTTC. It specifies CASSMASSSYNEQFF.

This clonotype was seen just once. The genes are TRBV19 and TRBJ1-6, with 9 bases identical to TRBD1. V was clipped by 1 base and J by 4 bases; unmatched bases: 2. Germline V gene data show CDR1 as LNHDA and CDR2 as SQIVND (reference sequence). The CDR3 is made up of 16 amino acids. The CDR3 bases are TGTGCCAGTAGTATAGCCGGGACAGGGTATAATTCACCCCTCCACTTT. Translating it yields CASSIAGTGYNSPLHF.

This chain links TRBV6-2 or TRBV6-3 with TRBJ1-2, with D uncertain. This CDR3 has 10 residues. Germline CDR1 is MNHEY and CDR2 is SVGEGT. V lost 8 bases and J 7 bases, leaving 8 bases between the germline ends. The CDR3 sequence is CASGLRGYTF. CDR3 nucleotide sequence: TGTGCCAGCGGATTGCGTGGCTACACCTTC.

CDR3 sequence (DNA): TGTGCCAGCAGTTGGAGGGCCAGGACCGGGGAGCTGTTTTTT. It codes for CASSWRARTGELFF. The rearrangement joins TRBV12-3 or TRBV12-4 to TRBJ2-2, with D perhaps matching TRBD2 (6 bases). V gave up 4 bases and J gave up 5 bases, with 11 bases separating them. This CDR3 is built from 14 residues.

The chain has TRBV12-5 and TRBJ1-1, with D possibly being TRBD1 (5 bases). Germline V gene sequence: CDR1 LGHNT, CDR2 FRNRAP. Trimming stripped 0 bases from V and 3 bases from J, with 11 bases between. The CDR3 loop spans 15 amino acids. CDR3 nucleotide sequence: TGTGCTAGTGGTTTGGTAGGGTCCAGGGACACTGAAGCTTTCTTT. As protein: CASGLVGSRDTEAFF.

As DNA, the CDR3 is TGCAGTGCTAGAGATCCGGGGGCAGCGGTAGGCTACACCTTC. Translation gives CSARDPGAAVGYTF. V is TRBV20-1 and J is TRBJ1-2; D possibly corresponds to TRBD1 (6 bases). V dropped 0 bases and J dropped 8 bases, with 16 bases sitting between them. The CDR3 spans 14 residues. Germline V gene sequence: CDR1 DFQATT, CDR2 SNEGSKA (reference sequence).

The chain couples TRBV6-1 to TRBJ2-5; D ambiguous. Germline values: CDR1 MNHNS, CDR2 SASEGT. Trimming cost V 3 bases and J 0 bases, with 17 bases left between them. CDR3 length: 17 residues. This CDR3 is CASSDGNVLPYQETQYF. The CDR3 nucleotides read TGTGCCAGCAGTGATGGAAATGTGTTGCCGTACCAAGAGACCCAGTACTTC.

The V call is TRBV2, the J call TRBJ2-1; D is possibly TRBD2 (5 bases). Trimming shortened V by 3 bases and J by 6 bases, and 9 bases separated the two germline ends. There are 13 residues in the CDR3. Germline V gene data show CDR1 as SNHLY and CDR2 as FYNNEI. The DNA for the CDR3 is TGTGCCAGCAGTGATGGGGAGATCAATGAGCAGTTCTTC. This encodes CASSDGEINEQFF.

The rearrangement links TRBV11-3 to TRBJ1-5; D may be TRBD1 (5 bases). Germline lookup yields CDR1 SGHNT and CDR2 YENEEA. CDR3 length equals 14 residues. V dropped 1 base and J dropped 5 bases, with 9 bases sitting between them. CDR3 amino acids: CASSLGTGDQPQHF. Here the CDR3 DNA reads TGTGCCAGCAGCTTAGGCACAGGAGATCAGCCCCAGCATTTT.